These 18 T cell receptor beta chains share one sample of origin, sequenced in a study of Graves' ophthalmopathy and Graves' hyperthyroidism. Scientists amplified the TCR beta CDR3 regions from RNA transcripts. In the first round, RT-PCR was carried out with HTBI primers, and a multiplex PCR formed the second round. TCRdb re-analysed the multiplex PCR reads in MiXCR, keeping a single row per CDR3 protein. The table lists under 20,000 distinct CDR3 sequences, roughly 50% of them singletons. The sequenced sample was peripheral blood. The receptors here all came from a woman in her forties with stable Graves' hyperthyroidism.

The gene calls are TRBV4-3 and TRBJ1-1; D gene unclear. The CDR3 length is 14 residues. The germline CDR1 and CDR2 sequences are LGHNA and YSLEER. Trimming pared 1 base from V and 4 bases from J, leaving 10 bases between. The DNA for the CDR3 is TGCGCCAGCAGCCAAGGTGGGGTGGCCACTGAAGCTTTCTTT. Translated: CASSQGGVATEAFF.

This sequence joins TRBV11-2 and TRBJ1-1, with TRBD1 matching over 10 bases. V lost 5 bases and J lost 5; bases outside the gene matches: 14. This CDR3 region has 17 residues. CDR1 SGHAT and CDR2 FQNNGV come from the germline V gene. The chain's CDR3 is CASSVRQGASKGTEAFF. The CDR3, as DNA: TGTGCCAGCAGCGTAAGACAGGGGGCTTCAAAAGGGACTGAAGCTTTCTTT.

This clonotype is medium-sized (0.01 to 0.1%) within its sample. This sequence joins TRBV7-2 and TRBJ2-5; TRBD1 matches at 9 bases. Germline CDR1 and CDR2: SGHTA and FQGNSA. This CDR3 is built from 15 residues. The V gene end was trimmed by 4 bases and the J gene end by 7 bases; junction bases not matched to a gene: 10. The CDR3 bases are TGTGCCAGCAGCTCCCGGGACAGGGCCCCCAGGACCCAGTACTTC. Residues: CASSSRDRAPRTQYF. Full variable domain (remainder filled in from reference TRBV7-2 and TRBJ2-5): GAGVSQSPSNKVTEKGKDVELRCDPISGHTALYWYRQSLGQGLEFLIYFQGNSAPDKSGLPSDRFSAERTGGSVSTLTIQRTQQEDSAVYLCASSSRDRAPRTQYFGPGTRLLVL.

V is TRBV7-9 and J is TRBJ2-7; possibly TRBD1 for D (6 bases). The CDR3 contains 13 residues. The V and J ends lost 5 bases and 12 bases respectively, with 20 bases between them. Germline assignment: CDR1 SEHNR and CDR2 FQNEAQ (reference sequence). CDR3 sequence: CASSAGGADILYF. CDR3 coding DNA: TGTGCCAGCAGCGCTGGGGGCGCCGATATTCTGTACTTC.

The rearrangement uses TRBV5-1 and TRBJ2-3; 10 positions agree with TRBD2. V lost 4 bases, J lost 0 bases, and 8 bases stayed unmatched. Per the germline V gene, CDR1 is SGHRS and CDR2 is YFSETQ. The CDR3 runs to 17 residues. This chain's CDR3 is CASSIPGLAASTDTQYF. The CDR3 DNA sequence: TGCGCCAGCAGCATACCTGGACTAGCGGCAAGCACAGATACGCAGTATTTT.

Worth noting for this clonotype: This CDR3 is missing its conserved last phenylalanine or tryptophan, likely due to a read error. The chain joins TRBV7-2 to TRBJ2-1; 7 bases fit TRBD2. This CDR3 region has 15 residues. Germline assignment: CDR1 SGHTA and CDR2 FQGNSA. Written as DNA, the CDR3 is TGTGCGAGCAGCCATGGACTAGGGATGTCGAATGAGCAGTTCTGC. Its translation is CASSHGLGMSNEQFC.

By sample share, this clonotype is medium-sized. The genes are TRBV10-3 and TRBJ2-7; D might be TRBD1 (6 bases). CDR1 and CDR2 from the germline V gene are ENHRY and SYGVKD. This CDR3 has 14 residues. V dropped 3 bases and J dropped 0 bases, with 9 bases sitting between them. The CDR3 nucleotides are TGTGCCATCAGTGACTGGGACACCTCCTACGAGCAGTACTTC. Amino acids: CAISDWDTSYEQYF.

This clonotype was picked up one time. A much larger clone sits a single nucleotide away, making a read error possible. This sequence joins TRBV7-2 and TRBJ2-1; 12 bases match TRBD2. This CDR3 spans 14 amino acids. Germline loops: CDR1 SGHTA, CDR2 FQGNSA. CDR3 in DNA: TGTGCCCGCAGCTTTGCTAGCGGGGGGGGTGAGCAGTTCTTC. Translation gives CARSFASGGGEQFF.

By share of the sample, this clonotype is medium-sized. J is TRBJ1-2 and V is TRBV7-3, with D possibly TRBD1 on 5 matching bases. This CDR3 has 12 amino acids. Trimming shortened V by 4 bases and J by 8 bases, and 11 bases separated the two germline ends. Looked up from germline, CDR1 is SGHTA and CDR2 is FQGTGA. The CDR3 reads CASSSDTGGYTF. The CDR3 region has the DNA TGTGCCAGCAGCTCGGACACGGGAGGCTACACCTTC.

A word on this clonotype: Its ends do not fully match the called genes, so a read error is possible. The genes are TRBV19 and TRBJ2-7; 11 positions agree with TRBD2. Germline CDR1 LNHDA, CDR2 SQIVND (reference sequence). The CDR3 sequence is 14 residues long. As DNA, the CDR3 is TGTGCCAGGCAACCGGGACTAGCGGTCTACGAGCGGTACTTC. Translated: CARQPGLAVYERYF.

CDR3 nucleotides: TGTGCCACCAGTGATTCCGACAGACACTATGGCTACACCTTC. Its protein is CATSDSDRHYGYTF. The chain links TRBV24-1 to TRBJ1-2, with a possible D match to TRBD1 (5 bases). The V end lost 2 bases, the J end lost 3 bases, and 9 bases lay between the germline ends. This CDR3 is built from 14 residues. Looked up from germline, CDR1 is KGHDR and CDR2 is SFDVKD.

The V gene is TRBV20-1, the J gene TRBJ2-5; D is unclear. Trimming cost V 0 bases and J 9 bases, with 8 bases left between them. Germline CDR1 and CDR2: DFQATT and SNEGSKA (reference sequence). This CDR3 contains 11 residues. CDR3 protein: CSARDSAPQYF. DNA for the CDR3: TGCAGTGCTAGAGATTCCGCTCCCCAGTACTTC.

The J gene is TRBJ2-7, the V gene TRBV20-1; TRBD1 aligns across 10 bases. CDR1 is DFQATT, CDR2 SNEGSKA, per germline (reference sequence). CDR3 length: 13 residues. The junction had 6 bases not matched to a gene; V was cut back by 6 bases and J by 4 bases. CDR3 bases: TGCAGTGCAACGGGACAGGGGTTGTACGAGCAGTACTTC. Its protein product is CSATGQGLYEQYF.

By sample share, this clonotype is medium-sized. V is TRBV7-2 and J is TRBJ1-1, with D maybe TRBD1 (6 bases). The CDR3 totals 13 residues. V was shortened by 4 bases and J by 6 bases, with 12 bases between the two germline ends. Germline values: CDR1 SGHTA, CDR2 FQGNSA. This CDR3 is CASSSYREAEAFF. The CDR3 nucleotides are TGTGCCAGCAGCTCCTACAGGGAGGCTGAAGCTTTCTTT.

The genes are TRBV29-1 and TRBJ1-4; D may be TRBD1 (5 bases). V dropped 4 bases and J dropped 7 bases, with 13 bases sitting between them. Per the germline V gene, CDR1 is SQVTM and CDR2 is ANQGSEA. The CDR3 sequence is 13 residues long. CDR3 nucleotide sequence: TGCAGCGTTGGGGAGACAGCCTCTGAAAAACTGTTTTTT. Translation: CSVGETASEKLFF.

Only a few counts were recorded for this clonotype. The chain links TRBV7-2 to TRBJ2-1; possible D gene TRBD2, 5 bases. The CDR3 loop spans 12 amino acids. The ends were cut back, 6 bases at V and 9 bases at J, with 12 bases in the middle. Germline V gene sequence: CDR1 SGHTA, CDR2 FQGNSA. The CDR3 is CASSQAVIEQFF. The CDR3 DNA is TGTGCCAGCAGTCAAGCGGTTATTGAGCAGTTCTTC.

This clonotype was counted many times. The J gene is TRBJ1-1, the V gene TRBV5-5; D remains ambiguous. Germline CDR1 and CDR2: SGHKS and YYEKEE (reference sequence). The CDR3 is 10 residues long. V lost 7 bases, J lost 5 bases, and 6 bases lay in between. The CDR3 nucleotides read TGTGCCAGCGACGGGACTGAAGCTTTCTTT. It specifies CASDGTEAFF.

This clonotype was detected once. The CDR3: CSVDLTGGVYEQYF. CDR3 bases: TGCAGCGTAGACCTAACAGGGGGTGTCTACGAGCAGTACTTC. The chain combines TRBV29-1 with TRBJ2-7; TRBD1 aligns across 8 bases. Trimming removed 6 bases from V and 3 bases from J; junction bases left unmatched: 10. CDR1 SQVTM and CDR2 ANQGSEA come from the germline V gene. CDR3 size: 14 residues.